The T cell receptor beta chain described here comes from a study of shared T cell receptors in the human thymus. The V segment lost 5 bases and the J segment 6 bases; nucleotides outside the gene matches: 7. Germline CDR1 reads LNHDA; CDR2 reads SQIVND (reference sequence). The CDR3 is made up of 15 amino acids. Sequencing was performed with immunoSEQ multiplex PCR; in TCRdb, only in-frame clones are kept and a portion is missing. The repertoire has 550,000 to 800,000 clones, 70% to 90% of them found once; the top ten carry over 0.008%. This sample also belongs to another study, concerning human thymus T cells. That work states: Infants served as donors; they were healthy and Finnish and were having corrective surgery for congenital heart defects. It was from resections taken during corrective heart surgery that the thymus tissue came. Thymic TCR repertoires of unrelated people reportedly overlapped highly.

Source material: thymocytes. The TCR sequence derives from a girl under three years old with a congenital heart defect. The V and J genes are TRBV19 and TRBJ1-1, with 12 bases that match TRBD1. The CDR3 DNA reads TGTGCCAGTAGTGCGGGACAGGGGGCGGGAGCTGAAGCTTTCTTT. Translated: CASSAGQGAGAEAFF.